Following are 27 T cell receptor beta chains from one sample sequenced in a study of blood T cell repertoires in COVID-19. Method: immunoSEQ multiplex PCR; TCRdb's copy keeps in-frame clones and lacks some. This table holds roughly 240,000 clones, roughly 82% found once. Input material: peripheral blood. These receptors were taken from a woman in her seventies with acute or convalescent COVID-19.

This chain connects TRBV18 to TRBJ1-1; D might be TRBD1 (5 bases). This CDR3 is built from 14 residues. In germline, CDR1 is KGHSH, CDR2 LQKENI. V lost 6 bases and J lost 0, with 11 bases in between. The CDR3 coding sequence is TGTGCCAGCTCCCAGGACATCATGAACACTGAAGCTTTCTTT. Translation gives CASSQDIMNTEAFF. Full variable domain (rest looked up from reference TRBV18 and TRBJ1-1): NAGVMQNPRHLVRRRGQEARLRCSPMKGHSHVYWYRQLPEEGLKFMVYLQKENIIDESGMPKERFSAEFPKEGPSILRIQQVVRGDSAAYFCASSQDIMNTEAFFGQGTRLTVV.

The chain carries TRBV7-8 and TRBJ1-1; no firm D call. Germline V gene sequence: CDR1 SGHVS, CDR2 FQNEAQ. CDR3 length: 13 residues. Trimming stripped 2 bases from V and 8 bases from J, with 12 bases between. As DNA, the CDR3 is TGTGCCAGCAGCTTATTTACTAACCCCGAAGCTTTCTTT. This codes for CASSLFTNPEAFF.

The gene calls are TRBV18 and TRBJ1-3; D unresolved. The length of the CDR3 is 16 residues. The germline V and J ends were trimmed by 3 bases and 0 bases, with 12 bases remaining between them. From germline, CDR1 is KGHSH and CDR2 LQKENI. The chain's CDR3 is CASSPSNLPSGNTIYF. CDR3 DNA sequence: TGTGCCAGCTCACCGTCGAACCTACCCTCTGGAAACACCATATATTTT.

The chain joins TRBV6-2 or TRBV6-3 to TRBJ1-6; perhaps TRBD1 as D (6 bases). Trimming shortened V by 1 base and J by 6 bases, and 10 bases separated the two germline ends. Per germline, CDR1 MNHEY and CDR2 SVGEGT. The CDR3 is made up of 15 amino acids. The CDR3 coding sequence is TGTGCCAGCAGTTACTACCAGGGGATTAATTCACCCCTCCACTTT. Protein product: CASSYYQGINSPLHF.

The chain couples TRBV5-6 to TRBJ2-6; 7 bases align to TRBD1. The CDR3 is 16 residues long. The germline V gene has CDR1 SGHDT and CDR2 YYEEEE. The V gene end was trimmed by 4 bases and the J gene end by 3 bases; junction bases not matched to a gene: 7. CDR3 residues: CASSLYRGLGANVLTF. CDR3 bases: TGTGCCAGCAGCCTATACAGGGGCCTTGGGGCCAACGTCCTGACTTTC.

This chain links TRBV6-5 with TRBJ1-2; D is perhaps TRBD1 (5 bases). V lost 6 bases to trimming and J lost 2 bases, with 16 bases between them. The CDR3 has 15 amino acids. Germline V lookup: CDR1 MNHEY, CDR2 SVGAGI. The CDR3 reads CASRGAGSFNYGYTF. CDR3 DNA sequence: TGTGCCAGCAGAGGGGCCGGCAGTTTCAACTATGGCTACACCTTC.

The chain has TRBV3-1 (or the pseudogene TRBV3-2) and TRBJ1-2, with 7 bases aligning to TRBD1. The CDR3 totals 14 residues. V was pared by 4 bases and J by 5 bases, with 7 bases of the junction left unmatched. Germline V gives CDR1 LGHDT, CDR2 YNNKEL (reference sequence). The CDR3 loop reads CASSRETGRYGYTF. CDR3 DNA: TGTGCCAGCAGCCGGGAGACAGGGAGATATGGCTACACCTTC.

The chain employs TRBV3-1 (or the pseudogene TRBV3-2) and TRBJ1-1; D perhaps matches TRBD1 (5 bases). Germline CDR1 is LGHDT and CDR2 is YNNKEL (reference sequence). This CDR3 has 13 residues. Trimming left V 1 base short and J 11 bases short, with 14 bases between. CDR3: CASSQGNRQAAFF. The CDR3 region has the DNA TGTGCCAGCAGCCAAGGGAACAGGCAGGCGGCTTTCTTT.

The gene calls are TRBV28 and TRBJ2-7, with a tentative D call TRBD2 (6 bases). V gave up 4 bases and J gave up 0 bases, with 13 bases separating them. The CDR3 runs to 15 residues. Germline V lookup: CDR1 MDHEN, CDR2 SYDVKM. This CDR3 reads CASSSSFGSSYEQYF. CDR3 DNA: TGTGCCAGCAGTTCCTCCTTCGGGAGCTCCTACGAGCAGTACTTC.

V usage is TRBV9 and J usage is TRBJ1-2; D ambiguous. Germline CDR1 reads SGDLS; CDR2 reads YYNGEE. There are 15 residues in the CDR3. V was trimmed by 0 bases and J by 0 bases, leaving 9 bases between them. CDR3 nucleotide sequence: TGTGCCAGCAGCGTAGAGGCGGATCCTAACTATGGCTACACCTTC. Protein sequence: CASSVEADPNYGYTF. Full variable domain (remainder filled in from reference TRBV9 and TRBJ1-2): DSGVTQTPKHLITATGQRVTLRCSPRSGDLSVYWYQQSLDQGLQFLIQYYNGEERAKGNILERFSAQQFPDLHSELNLSSLELGDSALYFCASSVEADPNYGYTFGSGTRLTVV.

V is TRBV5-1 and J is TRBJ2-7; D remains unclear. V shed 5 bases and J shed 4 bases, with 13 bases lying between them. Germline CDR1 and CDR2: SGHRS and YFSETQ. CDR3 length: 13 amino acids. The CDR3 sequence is CASRRTAPYEQYF. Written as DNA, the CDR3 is TGCGCCAGCAGGCGAACAGCCCCATACGAGCAGTACTTC.

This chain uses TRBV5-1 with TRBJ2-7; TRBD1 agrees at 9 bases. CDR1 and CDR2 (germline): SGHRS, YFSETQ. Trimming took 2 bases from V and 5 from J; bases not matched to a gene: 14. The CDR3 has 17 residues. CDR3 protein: CASSLFTTGTGFNEQYF. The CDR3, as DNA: TGCGCCAGCAGCTTATTCACGACCGGGACAGGGTTCAACGAGCAGTACTTC.

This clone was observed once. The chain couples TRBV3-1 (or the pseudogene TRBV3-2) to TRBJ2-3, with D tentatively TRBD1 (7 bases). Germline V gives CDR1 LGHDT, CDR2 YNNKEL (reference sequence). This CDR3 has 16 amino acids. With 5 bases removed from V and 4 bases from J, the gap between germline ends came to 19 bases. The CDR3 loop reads CASSSRGGGNADTQYF. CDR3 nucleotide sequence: TGTGCCAGCAGCTCACGAGGAGGGGGCAACGCAGATACGCAGTATTTT.

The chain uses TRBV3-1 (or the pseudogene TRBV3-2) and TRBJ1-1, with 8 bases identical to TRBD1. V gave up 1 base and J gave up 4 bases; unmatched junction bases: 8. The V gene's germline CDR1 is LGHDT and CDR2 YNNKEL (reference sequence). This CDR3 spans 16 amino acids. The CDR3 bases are TGTGCCAGCAGCCAAGGTTACAGGGGGTTGAGCACTGAAGCTTTCTTT. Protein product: CASSQGYRGLSTEAFF.

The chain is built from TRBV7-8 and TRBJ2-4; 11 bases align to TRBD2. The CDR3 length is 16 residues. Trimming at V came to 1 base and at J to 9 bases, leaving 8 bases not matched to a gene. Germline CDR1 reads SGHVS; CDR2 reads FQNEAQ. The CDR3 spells CASSLGDLAGGGIQYF. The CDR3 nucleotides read TGTGCCAGCAGCTTAGGGGACCTAGCGGGGGGTGGCATTCAGTACTTC.

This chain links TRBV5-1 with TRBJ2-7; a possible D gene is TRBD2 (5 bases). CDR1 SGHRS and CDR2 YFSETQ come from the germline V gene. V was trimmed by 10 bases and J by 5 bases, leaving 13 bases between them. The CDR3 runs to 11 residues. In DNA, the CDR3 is TGCGCCGGCTCGGGGTTTCACGAGCAGTACTTC. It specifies CAGSGFHEQYF.

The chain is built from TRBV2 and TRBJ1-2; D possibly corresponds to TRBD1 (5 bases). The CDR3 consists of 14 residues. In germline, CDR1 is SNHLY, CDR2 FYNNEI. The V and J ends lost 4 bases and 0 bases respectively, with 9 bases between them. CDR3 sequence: CASSGGQPNYGYTF. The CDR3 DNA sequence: TGTGCCAGCAGTGGCGGACAACCTAACTATGGCTACACCTTC.

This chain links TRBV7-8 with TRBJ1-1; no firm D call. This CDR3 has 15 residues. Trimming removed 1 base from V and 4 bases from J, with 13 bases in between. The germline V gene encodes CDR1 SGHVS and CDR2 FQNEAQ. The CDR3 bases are TGTGCCAGCAGCTTAGTGCCAGGTCGTAGCACTGAAGCTTTCTTT. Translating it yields CASSLVPGRSTEAFF. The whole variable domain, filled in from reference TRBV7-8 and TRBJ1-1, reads GAGVSQSPRYKVAKRGQDVALRCDPISGHVSLFWYQQALGQGPEFLTYFQNEAQLDKSGLPSDRFFAERPEGSVSTLKIQRTQQEDSAVYLCASSLVPGRSTEAFFGQGTRLTVV.

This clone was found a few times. The CDR3 DNA reads TGTGCCAGCAGCTCGACAGGGGACCACGAGCAGTACTTC. Its protein is CASSSTGDHEQYF. The chain couples TRBV11-3 to TRBJ2-7; 8 nucleotides align to TRBD1. Germline V gene data show CDR1 as SGHNT and CDR2 as YENEEA. The CDR3 loop spans 13 amino acids. V lost 4 bases, J lost 5 bases, and 4 bases stayed unmatched.

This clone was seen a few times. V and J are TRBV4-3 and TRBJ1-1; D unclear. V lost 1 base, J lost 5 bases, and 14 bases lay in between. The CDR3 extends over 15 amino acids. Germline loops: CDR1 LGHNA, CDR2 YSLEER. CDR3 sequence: CASSQVDSYGTEAFF. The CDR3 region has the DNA TGCGCCAGCAGCCAAGTGGACTCTTATGGGACTGAAGCTTTCTTT.

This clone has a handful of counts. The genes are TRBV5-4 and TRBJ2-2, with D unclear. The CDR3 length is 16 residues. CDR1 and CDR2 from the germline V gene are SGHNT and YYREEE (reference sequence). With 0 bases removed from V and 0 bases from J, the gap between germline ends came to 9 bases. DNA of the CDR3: TGTGCCAGCAGCTTGGGGTGGCAGGCGAACACCGGGGAGCTGTTTTTT. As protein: CASSLGWQANTGELFF. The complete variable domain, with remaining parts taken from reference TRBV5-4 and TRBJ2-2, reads ETGVTQSPTHLIKTRGQQVTLRCSSQSGHNTVSWYQQALGQGPQFIFQYYREEENGRGNFPPRFSGLQFPNYSSELNVNALELDDSALYLCASSLGWQANTGELFFGEGSRLTVL.

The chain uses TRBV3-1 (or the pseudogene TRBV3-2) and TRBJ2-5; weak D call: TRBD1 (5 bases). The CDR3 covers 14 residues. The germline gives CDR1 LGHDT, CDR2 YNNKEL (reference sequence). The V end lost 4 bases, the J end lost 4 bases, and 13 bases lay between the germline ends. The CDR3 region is CASSPRTQGETQYF. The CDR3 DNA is TGTGCCAGCAGCCCCCGGACCCAGGGAGAGACCCAGTACTTC.

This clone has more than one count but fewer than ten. CDR3 in amino acids: CASSIRGTGREKLFF. CDR3 nucleotides: TGTGCCAGCAGTATCCGCGGGACAGGGCGTGAAAAACTGTTTTTT. This chain links TRBV2 with TRBJ1-4; 9 nucleotides line up with TRBD1. The CDR3 has 15 amino acids. Germline trimming cut 5 bases from V and 7 bases from J; bases unmatched to any gene: 8. Germline V lookup: CDR1 SNHLY, CDR2 FYNNEI.

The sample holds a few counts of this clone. This CDR3 is CASSEPGELLAFF. Written as DNA, the CDR3 is TGTGCCAGCAGTGAACCGGGGGAGCTCCTGGCTTTCTTT. The chain couples TRBV6-1 to TRBJ1-1; D is possibly TRBD1 (5 bases). The CDR3 is 13 amino acids. V was cut by 2 bases and J by 11 bases, with 15 bases left in between. Germline CDR1 is MNHNS and CDR2 is SASEGT.

The CDR3 sequence is CASSQGPGQGNEKLFF. CDR3 bases: TGTGCCAGCAGCCAAGGGCCGGGACAGGGGAATGAAAAACTGTTTTTT. The gene calls are TRBV4-2 and TRBJ1-4; 10 positions agree with TRBD1. Germline CDR1 reads LGHNA; CDR2 reads YNFKEQ. There are 16 residues in the CDR3. V lost 1 base and J lost 5; bases outside the gene matches: 4.

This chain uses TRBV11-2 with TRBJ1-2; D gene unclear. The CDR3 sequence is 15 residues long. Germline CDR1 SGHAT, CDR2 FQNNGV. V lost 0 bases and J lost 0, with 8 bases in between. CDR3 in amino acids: CASSLDIIANYGYTF. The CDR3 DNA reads TGTGCCAGCAGCTTAGATATAATAGCTAACTATGGCTACACCTTC.

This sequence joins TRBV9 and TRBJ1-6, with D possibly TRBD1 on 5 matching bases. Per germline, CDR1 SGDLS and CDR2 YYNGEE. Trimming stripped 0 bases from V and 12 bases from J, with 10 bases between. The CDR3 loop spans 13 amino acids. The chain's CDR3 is CASSVGSRGPLHF. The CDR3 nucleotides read TGTGCCAGCAGCGTAGGGAGTAGGGGACCCCTCCACTTT.